These T cell receptor beta chains were read from a single sample in a study of T cells in Graves' hyperthyroidism and ophthalmopathy. MiXCR was run by TCRdb on the multiplex PCR reads, yielding one entry per CDR3 protein. The sample shows hundreds of thousands of distinct CDR3 sequences, roughly 22% of them seen only once. The sample was blood. These receptors were collected from a man aged 25-45 years with Graves' ophthalmopathy. The CDR3 runs from the conserved cysteine through the conserved F or W. Fields, in order: J gene, V gene, D gene, clone size, CDR3 DNA, CDR3 protein. A D gene is named only where the DNA matches it firmly. For some rows the clone size is stated as once, few or many, or as a class when expanded; others skip it.

J gene: TRBJ1-2; V gene: TRBV7-9; D gene: TRBD1; clone size: few; CDR3 DNA: TGTGCCAGCAGCTTAGGGACAGGAAGCGACTATGGCTACACCTTC; CDR3 protein: CASSLGTGSDYGYTF
J gene: TRBJ2-4; V gene: TRBV11-2; D gene: TRBD2; clone size: many; CDR3 DNA: TGTGCCAGCAGCCAGGGGACTAGCGGGAGGGGAGCCAAAAACATTCAGTACTTC; CDR3 protein: CASSQGTSGRGAKNIQYF
J gene: TRBJ1-2; V gene: TRBV5-1; D gene: NA; clone size: few; CDR3 DNA: TGCGCCAGCAGCTTGGAACCAGGGTTTGGCTACACCTTC; CDR3 protein: CASSLEPGFGYTF
J gene: TRBJ2-1; V gene: TRBV27; D gene: TRBD2; clone size: many; CDR3 DNA: TGTGCCAGCAGCTATAGCGGGAGGCAATACAATGAGCAGTTCTTC; CDR3 protein: CASSYSGRQYNEQFF
J gene: TRBJ2-7; V gene: TRBV11-3; D gene: NA; clone size: NA; CDR3 DNA: TGTGCCAGCAGCTTAGATGAGCTCCGGACCTACGAGCAGTACTTC; CDR3 protein: CASSLDELRTYEQYF
J gene: TRBJ2-1; V gene: TRBV7-7; D gene: NA; clone size: NA; CDR3 DNA: TGTGCTAGCAGCCCATCTGGGTTTGAAGAGCAGTTCTTC; CDR3 protein: CASSPSGFEEQFF
J gene: TRBJ1-2; V gene: TRBV20-1; D gene: NA; clone size: many; CDR3 DNA: TGCAGTGCTAGAGCCACTAACTATGGCTACACCTTC; CDR3 protein: CSARATNYGYTF
J gene: TRBJ1-2; V gene: TRBV6-6; D gene: TRBD1; clone size: many; CDR3 DNA: TGTGCCAGCAGTTACTCTGGGACAGCGGCTTATGGCTACACCTTC; CDR3 protein: CASSYSGTAAYGYTF
J gene: TRBJ1-2; V gene: TRBV29-1; D gene: NA; clone size: few; CDR3 DNA: TGCAGCGTTCGTGGAGACTATGGCTACACCTTC; CDR3 protein: CSVRGDYGYTF
J gene: TRBJ1-3; V gene: TRBV6-1; D gene: NA; clone size: NA; CDR3 DNA: TGTGCCAGCGGAGTCTCCAGGGCTGGAAACACCATATATTTT; CDR3 protein: CASGVSRAGNTIYF
J gene: TRBJ2-1; V gene: TRBV12-3/TRBV12-4; D gene: TRBD2; clone size: many; CDR3 DNA: TGTGCCAGCAGCCCTAGCGGGTTTCAGGGTGAGCAGTTCTTC; CDR3 protein: CASSPSGFQGEQFF
J gene: TRBJ1-5; V gene: TRBV6-1; D gene: TRBD1; clone size: NA; CDR3 DNA: TGTGCCAGCAGCCCACTGCGACAGGGGGTCCTACCCCAGCATTTT; CDR3 protein: CASSPLRQGVLPQHF
J gene: TRBJ2-7; V gene: TRBV20-1; D gene: NA; clone size: few; CDR3 DNA: TGCAGTGCTACCGGGGGGGGACAGACATCCTACGAGCAGTACTTC; CDR3 protein: CSATGGGQTSYEQYF
J gene: TRBJ2-3; V gene: TRBV7-3; D gene: NA; clone size: many; CDR3 DNA: TGTGCCAGCAGCTTATCAAGGGCAGATACGCAGTATTTT; CDR3 protein: CASSLSRADTQYF
J gene: TRBJ2-3; V gene: TRBV27; D gene: NA; clone size: many; CDR3 DNA: TGTGCCAGCAGTTTCAGTTACGGAGAAAGAGGGACGCAGTATTTT; CDR3 protein: CASSFSYGERGTQYF
J gene: TRBJ2-3; V gene: TRBV9; D gene: NA; clone size: NA; CDR3 DNA: TGTGCCAGCAGCGTAGAGGGACTCAAGAGCACAGATACGCAGTATTTT; CDR3 protein: CASSVEGLKSTDTQYF
J gene: TRBJ2-1; V gene: TRBV18; D gene: TRBD2; clone size: NA; CDR3 DNA: TGTGCCAGCTCACATACCGGGACTAGGTTCTACAATGAGCAGTTCTTC; CDR3 protein: CASSHTGTRFYNEQFF
J gene: TRBJ2-7; V gene: TRBV24-1; D gene: TRBD1; clone size: few; CDR3 DNA: TGTGCCACCGGCACAGGGGGCGGCGGTAGTTCCGAGCAGTACTTC; CDR3 protein: CATGTGGGGSSEQYF
J gene: TRBJ1-2; V gene: TRBV24-1; D gene: NA; clone size: few; CDR3 DNA: TGTGCCACCAGTGATTTTTCTTATGGCTACACCTTC; CDR3 protein: CATSDFSYGYTF
J gene: TRBJ2-7; V gene: TRBV18; D gene: NA; clone size: few; CDR3 DNA: TGTGCCAGCTCAGATGGGACGCGAGGAACGTACGAGCAGTACTTC; CDR3 protein: CASSDGTRGTYEQYF
J gene: TRBJ2-1; V gene: TRBV12-3/TRBV12-4; D gene: TRBD2; clone size: few; CDR3 DNA: TGTGCCAGCAAACTCTCCCCCGGGACTAGCGGGATATGGAATGAGCAGTTCTTC; CDR3 protein: CASKLSPGTSGIWNEQFF
J gene: TRBJ2-6; V gene: TRBV27; D gene: TRBD1; clone size: few; CDR3 DNA: TGTGCCAGCAGTAGGGACAGGGGGCTTGGGGCCAACGTCCTGACTTTC; CDR3 protein: CASSRDRGLGANVLTF
J gene: TRBJ1-1; V gene: TRBV7-2; D gene: TRBD1; clone size: few; CDR3 DNA: TGTGCCAGCAGCAGACAGGGGGCAGCCGAAGCTTTCTTT; CDR3 protein: CASSRQGAAEAFF
J gene: TRBJ1-1; V gene: TRBV28; D gene: NA; clone size: many; CDR3 DNA: TGTGCCAGCAGTTTGAAGACGGCAATAAACACTGAAGCTTTCTTT; CDR3 protein: CASSLKTAINTEAFF
J gene: TRBJ1-1; V gene: TRBV19; D gene: TRBD1; clone size: NA; CDR3 DNA: TGTGCCAGTAGTCCGGGGGACAGGGAAAGAACTGAAGCTTTCTTT; CDR3 protein: CASSPGDRERTEAFF
J gene: TRBJ2-2; V gene: TRBV30; D gene: NA; clone size: few; CDR3 DNA: TGTGCCTGGAGTCGTTGGGGGGGCCGGGGCACCGGGGAGCTGTTTTTT; CDR3 protein: CAWSRWGGRGTGELFF
J gene: TRBJ1-1; V gene: TRBV14; D gene: NA; clone size: NA; CDR3 DNA: TGTGCCAGCAGCCCCCGGACCTTCGGTCTGAACACTGAAGCTTTCTTT; CDR3 protein: CASSPRTFGLNTEAFF
J gene: TRBJ2-2; V gene: TRBV12-3/TRBV12-4; D gene: TRBD2; clone size: many; CDR3 DNA: TGTGCCAGCAGTGTGACTAAGGTAGCGGGAAGGACCGGGGAGCTGTTTTTT; CDR3 protein: CASSVTKVAGRTGELFF